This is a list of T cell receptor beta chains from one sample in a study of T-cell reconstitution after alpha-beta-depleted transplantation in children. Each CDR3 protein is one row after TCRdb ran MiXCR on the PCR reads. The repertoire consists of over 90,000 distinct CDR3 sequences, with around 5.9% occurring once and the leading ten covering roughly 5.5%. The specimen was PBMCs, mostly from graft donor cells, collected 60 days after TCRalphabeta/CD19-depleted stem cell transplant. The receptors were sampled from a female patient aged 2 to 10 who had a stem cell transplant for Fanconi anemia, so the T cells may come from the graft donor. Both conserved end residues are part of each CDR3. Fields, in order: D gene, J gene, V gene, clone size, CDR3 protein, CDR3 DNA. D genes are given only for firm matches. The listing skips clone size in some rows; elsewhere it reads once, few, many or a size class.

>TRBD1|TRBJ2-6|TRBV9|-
CASSVGTGFSGANVLTF
TGTGCCAGCAGCGTAGGGACAGGCTTCTCTGGGGCCAACGTCCTGACTTTC
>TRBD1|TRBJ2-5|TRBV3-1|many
CASSYGQGQETQYF
TGTGCCAGCAGCTACGGACAGGGACAAGAGACCCAGTACTTC
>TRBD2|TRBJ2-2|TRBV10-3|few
CAISGVRAGGETGELFF
TGTGCCATCAGTGGGGTCCGAGCGGGAGGAGAAACCGGGGAGCTGTTTTTT
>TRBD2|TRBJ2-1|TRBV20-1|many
CSATGTSIYEQFF
TGCAGTGCGACCGGGACTAGCATTTATGAGCAGTTCTTC
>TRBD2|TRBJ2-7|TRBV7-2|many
CASRMERGVHYEQYF
TGTGCCAGCAGGATGGAGCGGGGGGTACACTACGAGCAGTACTTC
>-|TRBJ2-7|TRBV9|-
CASSVAPETGYEQYF
TGTGCCAGCAGCGTAGCGCCCGAAACTGGCTACGAGCAGTACTTC
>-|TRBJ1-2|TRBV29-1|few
CSVAGHLYGYTF
TGCAGCGTTGCGGGACACCTCTATGGCTACACCTTC
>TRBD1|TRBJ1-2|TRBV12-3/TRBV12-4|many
CASSFGQGGGYTF
TGTGCCAGCAGTTTTGGACAGGGGGGCGGCTACACCTTC
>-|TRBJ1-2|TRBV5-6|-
CASSLGGARSYGYTF
TGTGCCAGCAGCCTGGGCGGGGCGCGAAGCTATGGCTACACCTTC
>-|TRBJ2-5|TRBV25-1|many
CASSKETQYF
TGTGCCAGCAGTAAAGAGACCCAGTACTTC
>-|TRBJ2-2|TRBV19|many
CASSIISRNTGELFF
TGTGCCAGTAGTATAATTTCACGAAACACCGGGGAGCTGTTTTTT
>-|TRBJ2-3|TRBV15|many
CATSGADTQYF
TGTGCCACCAGCGGAGCAGATACGCAGTATTTT
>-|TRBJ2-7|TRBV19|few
CASSIRREGPYEQYF
TGTGCCAGTAGTATACGGCGAGAGGGTCCGTACGAGCAGTACTTC
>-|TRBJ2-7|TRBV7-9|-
CASTPWVLESEQYF
TGTGCCAGCACCCCATGGGTGCTAGAGTCCGAGCAGTACTTC
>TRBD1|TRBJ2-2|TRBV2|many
CASSSGTGFTGELFF
TGTGCCAGCAGTTCCGGGACAGGGTTCACCGGGGAGCTGTTTTTT
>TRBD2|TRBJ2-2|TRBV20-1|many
CSAKGLAASNTGELFF
TGCAGTGCTAAAGGACTAGCGGCCTCGAACACCGGGGAGCTGTTTTTT
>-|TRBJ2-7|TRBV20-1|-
CSARFPRGYEQYF
TGCAGTGCTAGATTCCCGAGAGGCTACGAGCAGTACTTC
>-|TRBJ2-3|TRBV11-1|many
CASSTGRGFSTDTQYF
TGTGCCAGCAGCACGGGCAGGGGATTTAGCACAGATACGCAGTATTTT
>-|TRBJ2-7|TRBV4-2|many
CASSQSSQTYEQYF
TGTGCCAGCAGCCAAAGTAGTCAAACCTACGAGCAGTACTTC
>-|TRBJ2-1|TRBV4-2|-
CASSQDGLVTYNEQFF
TGTGCCAGCAGCCAAGATGGGCTAGTAACCTACAATGAGCAGTTCTTC
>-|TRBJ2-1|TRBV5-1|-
CASSDLTGTNYNEQFF
TGCGCCAGCAGCGACTTAACCGGGACCAATTACAATGAGCAGTTCTTC
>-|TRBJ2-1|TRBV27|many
CASSLSQGYNEQFF
TGTGCCAGCAGTTTATCCCAGGGGTACAATGAGCAGTTCTTC
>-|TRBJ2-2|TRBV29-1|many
CSVVRGTGTGELFF
TGCAGCGTTGTGAGGGGGACGGGCACCGGGGAGCTGTTTTTT
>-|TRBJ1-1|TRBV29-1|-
CSVDKAGYSEAFF
TGCAGCGTTGATAAGGCAGGGTACAGTGAAGCTTTCTTT
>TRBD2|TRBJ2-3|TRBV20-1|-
CSAGVSGVADTQYF
TGCAGTGCTGGGGTGAGCGGGGTGGCAGATACGCAGTATTTT
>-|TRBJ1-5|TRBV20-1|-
CSAGRGGNQPQHF
TGCAGTGCTGGTAGGGGGGGCAATCAGCCCCAGCATTTT
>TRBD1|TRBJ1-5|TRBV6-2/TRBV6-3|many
CASSPAGQGGNQPQHF
TGTGCCAGCAGTCCCGCGGGACAGGGGGGCAATCAGCCCCAGCATTTT
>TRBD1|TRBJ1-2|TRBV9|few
CASSGRTGGARGYTF
TGTGCCAGCAGCGGAAGGACAGGGGGCGCGAGGGGCTACACCTTC
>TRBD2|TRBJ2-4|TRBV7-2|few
CASSLALAGGGILAKNIQYF
TGTGCCAGCAGCTTAGCGCTTGCGGGAGGAGGGATACTAGCCAAAAACATTCAGTACTTC
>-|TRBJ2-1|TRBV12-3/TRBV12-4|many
CASSFTYEQFF
TGTGCCAGCAGTTTCACCTATGAGCAGTTCTTC
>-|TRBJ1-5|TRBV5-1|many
CASSLDRDQPQHF
TGCGCCAGCAGCTTGGACCGGGATCAGCCCCAGCATTTT
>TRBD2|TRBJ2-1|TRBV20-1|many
CSARGVAGHGNEQFF
TGCAGTGCTAGAGGGGTAGCGGGTCATGGGAATGAGCAGTTCTTC
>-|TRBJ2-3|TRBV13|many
CASSLKGWTDTQYF
TGTGCCAGCAGCTTAAAGGGGTGGACAGATACGCAGTATTTT
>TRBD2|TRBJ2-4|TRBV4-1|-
CASSQVQGGRLAGGNIQYF
TGCGCCAGCAGCCAGGTACAGGGGGGGCGGCTAGCGGGAGGAAACATTCAGTACTTC
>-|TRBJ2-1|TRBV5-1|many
CASSLELSSYNEQFF
TGCGCCAGCAGCTTGGAACTTAGCTCCTACAATGAGCAGTTCTTC
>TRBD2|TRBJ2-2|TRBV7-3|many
CASSLTSGGAQWTGELFF
TGTGCCAGCAGCTTGACTAGCGGGGGGGCCCAATGGACCGGGGAGCTGTTTTTT
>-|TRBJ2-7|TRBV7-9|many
CASSLGGGGRPYF
TGTGCCAGCAGCTTAGGAGGGGGGGGCAGGCCGTACTTC